This passage covers 28 T cell receptor beta chains from one sample sequenced in a study of T cell responses to AZD1222 COVID-19 vaccine. Here immunoSEQ multiplex PCR was the method, and the copy in TCRdb shows in-frame clones only, minus some. Among about 67,000 clones listed, less than 90% were seen once. The sequenced sample was peripheral blood, obtained on day 0 of AZD1222 vaccination. The receptors originated from an adult in good health.

This chain joins TRBV29-1 and TRBJ2-5; 9 bases align to TRBD2. The ends lost 1 base at V and 5 bases at J; junction bases unmatched: 8. Germline lookup yields CDR1 SQVTM and CDR2 ANQGSEA. This CDR3 is built from 15 residues. Written as DNA, the CDR3 is TGCAGCGTTGAAGGAATAGCGGGAGATCTGGAGACCCAGTACTTC. Encoded protein: CSVEGIAGDLETQYF.

The gene calls are TRBV6-4 and TRBJ2-1; TRBD2 agrees at 8 bases. The trim removed 3 bases at V and 10 bases at J, leaving 8 bases unmatched. Per the germline V gene, CDR1 is MRHNA and CDR2 is SNTAGT. This CDR3 contains 14 residues. The CDR3 region is CASSELGASGEQFF. The CDR3 nucleotides are TGTGCCAGCAGTGAGTTAGGGGCTAGCGGGGAGCAGTTCTTC.

The chain employs TRBV28 and TRBJ1-5, with a possible D match to TRBD1 (6 bases). The ends were cut back, 1 base at V and 0 bases at J, with 25 bases in the middle. Germline V gene lookup returns CDR1 MDHEN and CDR2 SYDVKM. The CDR3 runs 21 residues. The DNA of the CDR3 is TGTGCCAGCAGTTTATATTTCGGGGAATATGGGGGGGCCAATAGCAATCAGCCCCAGCATTTT. Encoded protein: CASSLYFGEYGGANSNQPQHF.

The J gene is TRBJ2-2, the V gene TRBV5-1; D is possibly TRBD1 (7 bases). Trimming removed 4 bases from V and 3 bases from J, with 22 bases in between. CDR3 length: 18 amino acids. CDR1 is SGHRS and CDR2 is YFSETQ in the germline V gene. This chain's CDR3 is CASSPGGGGTLHTGELFF. Here the CDR3 DNA reads TGCGCCAGCAGCCCAGGGGGAGGCGGGACACTTCACACCGGGGAGCTGTTTTTT.

This clone was picked up one time. This chain links TRBV10-3 with TRBJ2-1; the D is unclear. V lost 4 bases, J lost 6 bases, and 25 bases lay in between. The CDR3 covers 18 residues. CDR1 is ENHRY and CDR2 is SYGVKD in the germline V gene. In nucleotides, the CDR3 is TGTGCCATCAGTGCCTTCAAAGTGGGAAGTTGGGGTCTCAATGAGCAGTTCTTC. Translation: CAISAFKVGSWGLNEQFF.

This clone appeared a single time. This chain links TRBV5-1 with TRBJ2-7, with D perhaps being TRBD1 or TRBD2 (5 bases each). Between the trimmed V and J ends, which lost 0 bases and 3 bases, there was a span of 13 bases. Germline lookup yields CDR1 SGHRS and CDR2 YFSETQ. There are 15 residues in the CDR3. CDR3 residues: CASSLAGQGFYEQYF. In nucleotides, the CDR3 is TGCGCCAGCAGCTTGGCGGGGCAGGGATTCTACGAGCAGTACTTC.

This clone was seen once. The J gene is TRBJ2-5, the V gene TRBV28; possibly TRBD2 for D (5 bases). This CDR3 is built from 14 residues. The V gene lost 5 bases and the J gene lost 2 bases, with 12 bases spanning the gap. The germline V gene encodes CDR1 MDHEN and CDR2 SYDVKM. In DNA form, the CDR3 reads TGTGCCAGCAGTCCCCAAGGACTTCAAGAGACCCAGTACTTC. Translation: CASSPQGLQETQYF.

This clone has only one observation. J is TRBJ2-2 and V is TRBV6-5; D may be TRBD1 (5 bases). This CDR3 has 13 amino acids. Germline values: CDR1 MNHEY, CDR2 SVGAGI. In DNA, the CDR3 is TGTGCTCTTGGCTGGGGCCCCCCCGGGGAGCTGTTTTTT. Amino acids: CALGWGPPGELFF.

This clone appeared once. The V call is TRBV5-1, the J call TRBJ2-1; no firm D call. The CDR3 sequence is 12 residues long. Per the germline V gene, CDR1 is SGHRS and CDR2 is YFSETQ. V lost 4 bases and J lost 7, with 9 bases in between. The CDR3 DNA reads TGCGCCAGCAGCCAAGGAATAAATGAGCAGTTCTTC. This translates into CASSQGINEQFF. Full variable domain (missing parts from reference TRBV5-1 and TRBJ2-1): KAGVTQTPRYLIKTRGQQVTLSCSPISGHRSVSWYQQTPGQGLQFLFEYFSETQRNKGNFPGRFSGRQFSNSRSEMNVSTLELGDSALYLCASSQGINEQFFGPGTRLTVL.

The J gene is TRBJ2-1, the V gene TRBV27, with 10 bases identical to TRBD1. Germline CDR1 reads MNHEY; CDR2 reads SMNVEV (reference sequence). The CDR3 has 14 amino acids. V shed 3 bases, J shed 7 bases, and the junction held 3 bases outside the gene matches. The CDR3 nucleotides read TGTGCCAGCAGTTTGGGACAGGGGTGGAATGAGCAGTTCTTC. This gives the protein CASSLGQGWNEQFF.

The chain employs TRBV7-7 and TRBJ2-5; a possible D gene is TRBD1 (5 bases). V lost 0 bases and J 4 bases, leaving 6 bases between the germline ends. The CDR3 is made up of 13 amino acids. CDR1 and CDR2 (germline): SSHAT, FNYEAQ (reference sequence). CDR3 DNA sequence: TGTGCCAGCAGCTTAGCCCAGGGAGAGACCCAGTACTTC. Amino acid sequence: CASSLAQGETQYF.

V gene TRBV4-3 combines with J gene TRBJ1-6; TRBD1 might be the D (6 bases). Trimming removed 1 base at V and 6 bases at J, with 10 bases between. Germline V lookup: CDR1 LGHNA, CDR2 YSLEER. The CDR3 has 15 amino acids. The chain's CDR3 is CASSQGTAINSPLHF. For the CDR3, the DNA is TGCGCCAGCAGCCAAGGGACAGCTATTAATTCACCCCTCCACTTT.

The rearrangement uses TRBV19 and TRBJ2-1; TRBD2 matches at 7 bases. There are 16 residues in the CDR3. V was pared by 4 bases and J by 3 bases, with 9 bases of the junction left unmatched. CDR1 and CDR2 from the germline V gene are LNHDA and SQIVND (reference sequence). The CDR3 nucleotides are TGTGCCAGTAGTAATCCGGGGGGTTCGGGCTACAATGAGCAGTTCTTC. This translates into CASSNPGGSGYNEQFF.

The genes are TRBV28 and TRBJ1-2; no clear D. The germline gives CDR1 MDHEN, CDR2 SYDVKM. CDR3 length: 12 residues. V gave up 5 bases and J gave up 4 bases, with 8 bases separating them. CDR3 coding DNA: TGTGCCAGCAGTGCTACACTCTATGGCTACACCTTC. Its protein is CASSATLYGYTF.

This clone was observed many times. The chain recombines TRBV9 with TRBJ2-1; D possibly corresponds to TRBD1 (6 bases). V lost 4 bases and J 0 bases, leaving 14 bases between the germline ends. The length of the CDR3 is 16 residues. The germline V gene has CDR1 SGDLS and CDR2 YYNGEE. CDR3 in DNA: TGTGCCAGCAGCCCAGAGGGGGACCTCTCCTACAATGAGCAGTTCTTC. The encoded protein is CASSPEGDLSYNEQFF.

Only a few counts were recorded for this clone. The chain links TRBV7-3 to TRBJ1-2; tentative D call: TRBD1 (5 bases). The V and J ends lost 3 bases and 8 bases respectively, with 10 bases between them. Germline V lookup: CDR1 SGHTA, CDR2 FQGTGA. The CDR3 totals 12 residues. The CDR3 DNA sequence: TGTGCCAGCAGCTTTCCCGGGGGAGGCTACACCTTC. Translated, it gives CASSFPGGGYTF. The whole variable domain, filled in from reference TRBV7-3 and TRBJ1-2, reads GAGVSQTPSNKVTEKGKYVELRCDPISGHTALYWYRQSLGQGPEFLIYFQGTGAADDSGLPNDRFFAVRPEGSVSTLKIQRTERGDSAVYLCASSFPGGGYTFGSGTRLTVV.

The chain combines TRBV6-2 or TRBV6-3 with TRBJ2-7; 7 nucleotides match TRBD1. Germline V gives CDR1 MNHEY, CDR2 SVGEGT. The ends lost 3 bases at V and 1 base at J; junction bases unmatched: 3. The CDR3 has 14 amino acids. In nucleotides, the CDR3 is TGTGCCAGCAGTTATACCAGGGGGTCCTACGAGCAGTACTTC. Its protein is CASSYTRGSYEQYF.

This clone was picked up one time. The chain is built from TRBV15 and TRBJ1-6; D remains ambiguous. Trimming took off 0 bases at V and 10 bases at J, with 13 bases between the two ends. Germline CDR1 is LNHNV and CDR2 is YYDKDF (reference sequence). This CDR3 contains 15 residues. The CDR3 DNA reads TGTGCCACCAGCAGAGACGGACTATCGGAGTCACCCCTCCACTTT. Amino acids: CATSRDGLSESPLHF.

The chain is built from TRBV7-2 and TRBJ1-1; 11 nucleotides agree with TRBD1. CDR1 is SGHTA and CDR2 is FQGNSA in the germline V gene. With 5 bases clipped from V and 4 bases from J, the junction kept 6 bases outside the gene matches. CDR3 size: 15 residues. CDR3 amino acids: CASSPWTGGITEAFF. The CDR3 coding sequence is TGTGCCAGCAGCCCCTGGACAGGGGGCATCACTGAAGCTTTCTTT.

This sequence joins TRBV5-1 and TRBJ2-2; D not resolved. Germline V CDR1 and CDR2: SGHRS, YFSETQ. The CDR3 loop spans 15 amino acids. The ends were cut back, 1 base at V and 0 bases at J, with 7 bases in the middle. The CDR3 DNA sequence: TGCGCCAGCAGCTTGCGGCAGTCGAACACCGGGGAGCTGTTTTTT. Translation gives CASSLRQSNTGELFF.

The V gene is TRBV27, the J gene TRBJ1-2; TRBD1 matches 8 bases. This CDR3 comprises 15 residues. CDR1 is MNHEY, CDR2 SMNVEV, per germline (reference sequence). V was pared by 4 bases and J by 8 bases, with 12 bases of the junction left unmatched. Written as DNA, the CDR3 is TGTGCCAGCAGTTCACAACCTCAGGGGGCCCCCGGCTACACCTTC. Translating it yields CASSSQPQGAPGYTF.

This chain links TRBV5-1 with TRBJ1-1, with D possibly TRBD1 on 5 matching bases. V lost 0 bases, J lost 1 base, and 13 bases lay in between. The CDR3 runs 16 residues. CDR1 is SGHRS and CDR2 is YFSETQ in the germline V gene. The CDR3 nucleotides read TGCGCCAGCAGCTTGGGGGGCAATTTGAGGAACACTGAAGCTTTCTTT. Translation gives CASSLGGNLRNTEAFF.

The rearrangement uses TRBV28 and TRBJ1-2, with D hard to call. The CDR3 is made up of 13 amino acids. Germline CDR1 and CDR2: MDHEN and SYDVKM. The ends were cut back, 2 bases at V and 12 bases at J, with 16 bases in the middle. The CDR3 loop is CASSLLFEGEDTF. CDR3 nucleotide sequence: TGTGCCAGCAGTTTACTCTTTGAGGGTGAAGACACCTTC.

The chain is built from TRBV18 and TRBJ1-2; D is ambiguous. The germline gives CDR1 KGHSH, CDR2 LQKENI. This CDR3 spans 13 amino acids. V was pared by 5 bases and J by 3 bases, with 10 bases between. The DNA for the CDR3 is TGTGCCAGCTCATTAGATGCGGACTATGGCTACACCTTC. Encoded protein: CASSLDADYGYTF.

The rearrangement joins TRBV18 to TRBJ2-2, with D perhaps assigned TRBD1 or TRBD2 (5 bases each). From germline, CDR1 is KGHSH and CDR2 LQKENI. The CDR3 sequence is 16 residues long. The germline V and J ends were trimmed by 3 bases and 0 bases, with 11 bases remaining between them. CDR3 loop: CASSPGSGPNTGELFF. The CDR3 bases are TGTGCCAGCTCACCGGGCTCGGGGCCGAACACCGGGGAGCTGTTTTTT.

The chain carries TRBV2 and TRBJ2-3, with 8 bases lining up with TRBD1. CDR3 length: 17 residues. V lost 7 bases to trimming and J lost 1 base; unmatched junction nucleotides: 13. The germline V gene has CDR1 SNHLY and CDR2 FYNNEI. The chain's CDR3 is CASNGQGTYAGTDTQYF. Written as DNA, the CDR3 is TGTGCCAGCAACGGACAGGGCACATACGCAGGCACAGATACGCAGTATTTT.

The rearrangement links TRBV2 to TRBJ1-5, with 7 bases identical to TRBD1. The CDR3 totals 14 residues. Trimming removed 10 bases from V and 3 bases from J; junction bases left unmatched: 9. Germline V lookup: CDR1 SNHLY, CDR2 FYNNEI. In nucleotides, the CDR3 is TGTGCCACCCAGGCGGGACAGTTCAATCAGCCCCAGCATTTT. Residues: CATQAGQFNQPQHF. The variable domain in full, with the rest retrieved from reference TRBV2 and TRBJ1-5, is EPEVTQTPSHQVTQMGQEVILRCVPISNHLYFYWYRQILGQKVEFLVSFYNNEISEKSEIFDDQFSVERPDGSNFTLKIRSTKLEDSAMYFCATQAGQFNQPQHFGDGTRLSIL.

The rearrangement links TRBV27 to TRBJ2-2; TRBD2 matches 8 bases. The CDR3 has 14 amino acids. Looked up from germline, CDR1 is MNHEY and CDR2 is SMNVEV (reference sequence). Trimming at V came to 4 bases and at J to 6 bases, leaving 4 bases not matched to a gene. The CDR3 sequence: CASSSRLASGELFF. The CDR3 DNA reads TGTGCCAGCAGTTCGAGACTAGCGTCCGGGGAGCTGTTTTTT.